This T cell receptor (beta chain) originates from a study of spatial heterogeneity in lung cancer. Overall study results and limits: Compared with follow-up, resection was when ubiquitous expanded tumor TCRs appeared in blood more.

By its share, this clonotype is medium-sized. The antigen is undetermined. From the 5' RACE reads, TCRdb called clonotypes with MiXCR, one entry per CDR3 protein. In the table there are under 10,000 distinct CDR3 sequences, 4% to 5% of which are singletons. Noted time point: sample taken at primary tumor resection. The CDR3 sequence is 16 residues long. Trimming took 5 bases from V and 6 from J; bases not matched to a gene: 11. V is TRBV12-3 or TRBV12-4 and J is TRBJ2-1, with 9 nucleotides matching TRBD2. The TCR originated in a male donor with early-stage non-small cell lung cancer. The sample was PBMCs, taken at surgery. This chain's CDR3 is CASSHATAGGRNEQFF. DNA for the CDR3: TGTGCCAGCAGTCATGCCACGGCGGGGGGGCGCAATGAGCAGTTCTTC.